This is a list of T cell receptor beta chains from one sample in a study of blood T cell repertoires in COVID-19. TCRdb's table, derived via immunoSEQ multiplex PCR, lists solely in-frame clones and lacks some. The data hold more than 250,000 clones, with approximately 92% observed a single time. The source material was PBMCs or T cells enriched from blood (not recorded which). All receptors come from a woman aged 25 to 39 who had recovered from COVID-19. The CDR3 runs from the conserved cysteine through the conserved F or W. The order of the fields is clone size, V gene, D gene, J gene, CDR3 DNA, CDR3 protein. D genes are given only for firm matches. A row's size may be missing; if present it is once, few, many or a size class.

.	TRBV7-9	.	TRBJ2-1	TGTGCCAGCAGCTTATTACAGGGCACCTACAATGAGCAGTTCTTC	CASSLLQGTYNEQFF
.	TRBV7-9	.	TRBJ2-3	TGTGCCAGCAGCTCAGGGGTCTCCAGCACAGATACGCAGTATTTT	CASSSGVSSTDTQYF
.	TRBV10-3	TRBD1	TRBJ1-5	TGTGCCATCAGTAAGAGCCAGGGGGTTGGAAGCAATCAGCCCCAGCATTTT	CAISKSQGVGSNQPQHF
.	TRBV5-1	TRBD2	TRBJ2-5	TGCGCCAGCAGCTCGGCTAGCGGACAAGAGACCCAGTACTTC	CASSSASGQETQYF
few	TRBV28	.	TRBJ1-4	TGTGCCAGCAGCAGAGCAACACAGGGCATCACTAATGAAAAACTGTTTTTT	CASSRATQGITNEKLFF
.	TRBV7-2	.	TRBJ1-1	TGTGCCAGCAGATTAGGACAAACCGAAGCTTTCTTT	CASRLGQTEAFF
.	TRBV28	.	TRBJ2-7	TGTGCCAGCAGTCCACCCGCAGGGGACGAGCAGTACTTC	CASSPPAGDEQYF
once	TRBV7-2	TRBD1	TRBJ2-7	TGTGCCAGCAGCTTAGGGGACAGGTCCTCCTACGAGCAGTACTTC	CASSLGDRSSYEQYF
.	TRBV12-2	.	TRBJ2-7	TGTGCAAGTCGCTTGGGTGTTCAGGGGGCCTTCTACGAGCAGTACTTC	CASRLGVQGAFYEQYF
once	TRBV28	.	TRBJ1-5	TGTGCCGGGGAAGCGGGGGGGGGCAATCAGCCCCAGCATTTT	CAGEAGGGNQPQHF
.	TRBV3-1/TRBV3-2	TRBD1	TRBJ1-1	TGTGCCAGCAGTCGGACAGGGCCAGCTTTCTTT	CASSRTGPAFF
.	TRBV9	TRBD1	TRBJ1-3	TGTGCCAGTTCACAGGGGGGATCTGGAAACACCATATATTTT	CASSQGGSGNTIYF
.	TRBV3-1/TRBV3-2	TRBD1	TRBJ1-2	TGTGCCAGCAGCCAAGAGATCGGTGGCAGGGGGCGACAATATGGCTACACCTTC	CASSQEIGGRGRQYGYTF
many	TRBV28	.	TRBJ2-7	TGTGCCAGCACCTCGGATTACGACAGCGCCGAATCGTCCCCCTACGAGCAGTACTTC	CASTSDYDSAESSPYEQYF
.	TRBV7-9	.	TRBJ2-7	TGTGCCAGCAGCTTAGGGCTAGGGGACTACGAGCAGTACTTC	CASSLGLGDYEQYF
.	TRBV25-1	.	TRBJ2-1	TGTGCCAGCAGTTTCGAGGCGGGTGAGCAGTTCTTC	CASSFEAGEQFF
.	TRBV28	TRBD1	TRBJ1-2	TGTGCCAGCAGTTCCCAAGGACAAGAGGGGGCTTATGGCTACACCTTC	CASSSQGQEGAYGYTF
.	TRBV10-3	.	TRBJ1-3	TGTGCCATCAGGGGGCTCCTCTCTGGAAACACCATATATTTT	CAIRGLLSGNTIYF
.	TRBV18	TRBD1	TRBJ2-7	TGTGCCAGCTCACCAGCACAGGGGGCGGAGTACTACGAGCAGTACTTC	CASSPAQGAEYYEQYF
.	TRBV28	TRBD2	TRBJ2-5	TGTGCCAGCAGAAAGAACCTAGCGGGCCCCCGGGAGACCCAGTACTTC	CASRKNLAGPRETQYF
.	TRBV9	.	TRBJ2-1	TGTGCCAGCAGCGTAGGACCCGGGATAAAATACAATGAGCAGTTCTTC	CASSVGPGIKYNEQFF
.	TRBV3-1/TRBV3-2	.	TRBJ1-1	TGTGCCAGCAGAGCCCAGAACACTGAAGCTTTCTTT	CASRAQNTEAFF
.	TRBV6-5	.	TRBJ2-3	TGTGCCAGCACGCGGGACAGCCTTACAACAGATACGCAGTATTTT	CASTRDSLTTDTQYF
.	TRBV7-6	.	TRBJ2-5	TGTGCCAGCGCGACAGGCCCGCAAGAGACCCAGTACTTC	CASATGPQETQYF
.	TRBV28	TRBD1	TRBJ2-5	TGTGCCAGCAGTCGCTCAGCGACAGGGGGCGCCTCGTACTTC	CASSRSATGGASYF
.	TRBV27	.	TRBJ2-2	TGTGCCAGCAGTTCCCGACTAGTAGGCGGGGAGCTGTTTTTT	CASSSRLVGGELFF
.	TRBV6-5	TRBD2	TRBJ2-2	TGTGCCAGCAGTTCCCTAGCGGGAGCGAACACCGGGGAGCTGTTTTTT	CASSSLAGANTGELFF
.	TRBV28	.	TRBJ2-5	TGTGCCAGCAGTAACGGGGGTAAAGAGACCCAGTACTTC	CASSNGGKETQYF
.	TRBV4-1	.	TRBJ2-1	TGCGCCAGCAGCCGAGCCCTAGGTAGTGAGCAGTTCTTC	CASSRALGSEQFF
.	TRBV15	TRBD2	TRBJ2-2	TGTGCCACCAGCAGCGGCGGGAGATACCCGAACACCGGGGAGCTGTTTTTT	CATSSGGRYPNTGELFF
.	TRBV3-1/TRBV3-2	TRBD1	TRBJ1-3	TGTGCCAGCAGCCAAGATCCACAGGGGAGGTACACCATATATTTT	CASSQDPQGRYTIYF
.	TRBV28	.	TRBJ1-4	TGTGCCAGCAGTTTTTGGAGGTCACAACTGTTTTTT	CASSFWRSQLFF
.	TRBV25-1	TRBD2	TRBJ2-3	TGTGCCAGCAGTAGCGGACTAGCGGGTTCAGATACGCAGTATTTT	CASSSGLAGSDTQYF
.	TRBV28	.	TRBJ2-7	TGTGCCAGCAGTTTTCTGTTTTACGAGCAGTACTTC	CASSFLFYEQYF
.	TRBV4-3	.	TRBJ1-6	TGCGCCAGCAGCCAAGATTATACGGGGTACTCACCCCTCCACTTT	CASSQDYTGYSPLHF
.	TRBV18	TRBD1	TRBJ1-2	TGTGCCAGCTCAGAAAGACAGGGTGTTGGCTACACCTTC	CASSERQGVGYTF
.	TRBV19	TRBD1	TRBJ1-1	TGTGCCAGTAGTAAGCTCGGGACAGGTATGAACACTGAAGCTTTCTTT	CASSKLGTGMNTEAFF
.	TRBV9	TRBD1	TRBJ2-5	TGTGCCAGCAGCGTAGGTGGGGGACAGGGCGGAGAGACCCAGTACTTC	CASSVGGGQGGETQYF
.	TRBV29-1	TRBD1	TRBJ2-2	TGCAGCGTCAGCCGATTGACAGGGGTTATGGCCGGGGAGCTGTTTTTT	CSVSRLTGVMAGELFF
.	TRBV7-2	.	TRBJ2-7	TGTGCCAGCAGCACTGGACAGTGGGTCTACGAGCAGTACTTC	CASSTGQWVYEQYF
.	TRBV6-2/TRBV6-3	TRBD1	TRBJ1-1	TGTGCCAGCAGCGCGCCGGGACAGGGTGATGGCAGGGGCACTGAAGCTTTCTTT	CASSAPGQGDGRGTEAFF
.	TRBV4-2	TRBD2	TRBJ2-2	TGTGCCAGCAGCCAAGATGGACTAGCGGGGTCCACCGGGGAGCTGTTTTTT	CASSQDGLAGSTGELFF
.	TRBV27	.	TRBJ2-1	TGTGCCAGCAGCGAGGGAGCTGCCTACAATGAGCAGTTCTTC	CASSEGAAYNEQFF
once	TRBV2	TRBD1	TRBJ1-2	TGTGCCAGCAGTGCGACAGGGGAAAATGGCTACACCTTC	CASSATGENGYTF
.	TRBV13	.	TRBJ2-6	TGTGCCAGCAGCCCCGAGGGGGTAATTACTGGGGCCAACGTCCTGACTTTC	CASSPEGVITGANVLTF
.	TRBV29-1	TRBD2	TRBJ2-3	TGCAGCGTTGATGGGGGGGACGGGGGCACAGATACGCAGTATTTT	CSVDGGDGGTDTQYF
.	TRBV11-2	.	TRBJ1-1	TGTGCCAGCAGCTTAGGATATATGACAGTGAACACTGAAGCTTTCTTT	CASSLGYMTVNTEAFF
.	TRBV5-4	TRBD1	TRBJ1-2	TGTGCCAGCAGCTTGCAGGGGGCCTACGGCTACACCTTC	CASSLQGAYGYTF
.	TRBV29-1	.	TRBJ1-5	TGCAGCGTTATGTATGTACAGGGAAGGGATCAGCCCCAGCATTTT	CSVMYVQGRDQPQHF
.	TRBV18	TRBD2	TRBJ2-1	TGTGCCAGCTCACCACCGGGACTAGCGGGAGTTGAGCAGTTCTTC	CASSPPGLAGVEQFF
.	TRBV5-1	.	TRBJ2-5	TGCGCCAGCAGCTTGGAAGAGACTAGGGGCAGGACCCAGTACTTC	CASSLEETRGRTQYF
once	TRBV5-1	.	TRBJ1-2	TGCGCCAGCAGCTTGGCCATCGGGAGTAACTATGGCTACACCTTC	CASSLAIGSNYGYTF
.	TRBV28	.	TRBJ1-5	TGTGCCAGCAGTGGAACAGGTAATCAGCCCCAGCATTTT	CASSGTGNQPQHF
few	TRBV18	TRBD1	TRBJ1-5	TGTGCCAGCTCACCAGGTCGACAGGGGGGAAATCAGCCCCAGCATTTT	CASSPGRQGGNQPQHF
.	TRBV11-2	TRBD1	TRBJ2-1	TGTGCCAGCAGCCCTCGACAGGGGGCCATGGAAGGGCAGTTCTTC	CASSPRQGAMEGQFF
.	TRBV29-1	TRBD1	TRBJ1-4	TGCAGCGTTTCTATGGGACAGGGGGCTGAAAAACTGTTTTTT	CSVSMGQGAEKLFF
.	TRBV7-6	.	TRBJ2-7	TGTGCCAGCAGCTCCGAGGGGGTCGAGCAGTACTTC	CASSSEGVEQYF